Given below is one T cell receptor beta chain in context. Its antigen remains unknown. The data originate from a study of T cell responses to AZD1222 COVID-19 vaccine. Only in-frame clones appear in the TCRdb table, and some are missing; sequencing was by immunoSEQ multiplex PCR. The table lists some 180,000 clones, approximately 92% of them singletons. Whole-study findings and limits: Sampled repertoires all dated from after the peak T cell response. Only a handful of AZD1222 recipients, about six in all, had baseline seropositivity.

This specimen was peripheral blood, taken 28 days after the second dose of the MenACWY control vaccine. The clonotype originates from an adult who received the MenACWY meningococcal vaccine as a control.

CDR3 residues: CASSQAGRNSPLHF. As DNA, the CDR3 is TGTGCCAGCAGCCAAGCGGGTAGGAATTCACCCCTCCACTTT. J is TRBJ1-6 and V is TRBV3-1 (or the pseudogene TRBV3-2); D is unresolved. Germline values: CDR1 LGHDT, CDR2 YNNKEL (reference sequence). Trimming pared 1 base from V and 7 bases from J, leaving 8 bases between. The CDR3 length is 14 residues.